The clone carrying this T cell receptor (beta chain) is identified as medium-sized from frequency. Its antigen is unidentified. The sample originates from a study of T cell clusters in autoimmune cytopenias. TRB was amplified from about 270 ng of peripheral blood genomic DNA per sample. General study findings and limits: Healthy donors had roughly 3.2-fold more exclusive TRB clusters than active autoimmune hepatitis patients. Clustering suggested that physiological T cell clusters were missing in primary autoimmune cytopenia patients. The cluster-lack signature was not seen for secondary cytopenia versus chronic lymphocytic leukemia. TRB repertoire shifts in secondary cytopenia and chronic lymphocytic leukemia mostly reflected lymphoma, not autoimmunity.

The CDR3 has 14 amino acids. Germline assignment: CDR1 GTSNPN and CDR2 SVGIG (reference sequence). TRB rearrangements were amplified by touch-down multiplex PCR with mixed TRB-A/B primers. TCRdb reanalyzed the multiplex PCR reads, giving one entry per CDR3 protein sequence and no DNA. The table lists 2,500 or so distinct CDR3 sequences. This chain joins TRBV30 and TRBJ1-1; TCRdb proposes TRBD1, but this gene call is untestable without DNA. The material sequenced was peripheral blood. This clonotype originated in a human donor with an autoimmune cytopenia or autoimmune hepatitis (not recorded which). CDR3 loop: CAWGKRGVASEAFF.